The 25 T cell receptor beta chains presented below share a single source sample, sequenced in a study of blood T cell repertoires in COVID-19. Libraries were prepared by immunoSEQ multiplex PCR; TCRdb keeps only in-frame clonotypes and omits some of them. Of 220,000 or so clones in the sample, approximately 90% were seen once. The material sequenced was peripheral blood. These receptors were obtained from a woman between 45 and 65 years old with COVID-19, enrolled during active disease.

The chain carries TRBV7-9 and TRBJ1-3; weak D call: TRBD1 (6 bases). The CDR3 covers 16 residues. Trimming took 1 base from V and 0 from J, leaving 10 bases between them. Per the germline V gene, CDR1 is SEHNR and CDR2 is FQNEAQ (reference sequence). The CDR3, as DNA: TGTGCCAGCAGCTTAGATATACAGGGCTCTGGAAACACCATATATTTT. This sequence encodes CASSLDIQGSGNTIYF.

This clone showed up just once. The J gene is TRBJ1-1, the V gene TRBV25-1; D is possibly TRBD1 (6 bases). CDR3 length equals 13 residues. The V end lost 10 bases, the J end lost 5 bases, and 17 bases lay between the germline ends. CDR1 is MGHDK and CDR2 is SYGVNS in the germline V gene. CDR3 residues: CATRGWSETEAFF. The CDR3 nucleotides read TGTGCCACGAGGGGGTGGTCGGAGACTGAAGCTTTCTTT.

The chain employs TRBV19 and TRBJ2-7; TRBD1 is a possible D gene (6 bases). Trimming cost V 8 bases and J 4 bases, with 21 bases left between them. CDR3 length: 15 residues. The germline V gene encodes CDR1 LNHDA and CDR2 SQIVND (reference sequence). Here the CDR3 reads CASRAQQGIAYEQYF. The CDR3 nucleotides are TGTGCCAGTCGCGCGCAACAGGGAATTGCTTACGAGCAGTACTTC.

This clone showed up just once. V is TRBV11-3 and J is TRBJ1-6; D remains unclear. The CDR3 runs to 20 residues. The germline CDR1 and CDR2 sequences are SGHNT and YENEEA. V gave up 2 bases and J gave up 0 bases, with 20 bases separating them. The CDR3 spells CASSLRAGRTASSYNSPLHF. The CDR3 DNA reads TGTGCCAGCAGCTTACGAGCGGGAAGAACAGCGAGCTCCTATAATTCACCCCTCCACTTT.

The chain combines TRBV24-1 with TRBJ2-6, with D perhaps matching TRBD1 (5 bases). Looked up from germline, CDR1 is KGHDR and CDR2 is SFDVKD. Deletions cut 9 bases from V and 2 bases from J, with 7 bases between. The CDR3 contains 13 residues. The CDR3 nucleotides read TGTGCCACCCAGGGCCCTGGGGCCAACGTCCTGACTTTC. It yields the protein CATQGPGANVLTF.

The chain combines TRBV4-3 with TRBJ2-1; perhaps TRBD2 as D (7 bases). CDR3 length equals 19 residues. V lost 0 bases, J lost 0 bases, and 18 bases lay in between. Germline V lookup: CDR1 LGHNA, CDR2 YSLEER. As DNA, the CDR3 is TGCGCCAGCAGCCAAGATGGTGGCGGGGGCCCCCTCTCCTACAATGAGCAGTTCTTC. This translates into CASSQDGGGGPLSYNEQFF.

The rearrangement links TRBV20-1 to TRBJ2-7; D is uncertain. There are 13 residues in the CDR3. Germline-derived CDR1 and CDR2 are DFQATT and SNEGSKA (reference sequence). Deletions cut 3 bases from V and 0 bases from J, with 9 bases between. CDR3 residues: CSASNQYSYEQYF. In DNA form, the CDR3 reads TGCAGTGCTAGTAACCAGTACTCCTACGAGCAGTACTTC.

The chain has TRBV28 and TRBJ2-1, with no clear D. V gave up 4 bases and J gave up 0 bases, with 13 bases separating them. This CDR3 comprises 16 residues. Germline-derived CDR1 and CDR2 are MDHEN and SYDVKM. The CDR3: CASSSQRGPSYNEQFF. The CDR3 DNA sequence: TGTGCCAGCAGTTCCCAAAGAGGCCCCTCCTACAATGAGCAGTTCTTC.

This rearrangement joins TRBV6-6 to TRBJ2-7; 8 bases match TRBD1. The CDR3 sequence is 15 residues long. V lost 6 bases, J lost 0 bases, and 7 bases stayed unmatched. Germline CDR1 MNHNY, CDR2 SVGAGI (reference sequence). The CDR3 nucleotides are TGTGCCAGCAGCCCGACAGGGGCGAGCTCCTACGAGCAGTACGTC. Protein: CASSPTGASSYEQYV.

This clone appeared once. At one boundary the junction diverges from the germline segment, which might be a read error. The J gene is TRBJ2-5, the V gene TRBV11-2; D not certain. Germline lookup yields CDR1 SGHAT and CDR2 FQNNGV. This CDR3 comprises 11 residues. CDR3 DNA sequence: TGTGCCAGCAGCTTATCCTTCGGGTTTCACTTC. It translates to CASSLSFGFHF.

V gene TRBV10-3 combines with J gene TRBJ2-1, with 9 bases that match TRBD1. The CDR3 consists of 13 residues. Germline V gene sequence: CDR1 ENHRY, CDR2 SYGVKD. Germline trimming cut 11 bases from V and 6 bases from J; bases unmatched to any gene: 8. In DNA, the CDR3 is TGTGCCTCCAGACAGGGGGTTTTCAATGAGCAGTTCTTC. This gives the protein CASRQGVFNEQFF.

About this clone: This sample includes further DNA sequences coding for the same CDR3. This rearrangement joins TRBV19 to TRBJ1-2, with D maybe TRBD1 (6 bases). Germline CDR1 LNHDA, CDR2 SQIVND (reference sequence). The CDR3 has 14 amino acids. Trimming shortened V by 1 base and J by 3 bases, and 9 bases separated the two germline ends. The CDR3, as DNA: TGTGCCAGTAGTATAGTTTCAGGGGACTATGGCTACACCTTC. Translating it yields CASSIVSGDYGYTF.

The chain links TRBV7-2 to TRBJ2-5; a weak D match, TRBD2 (6 bases). The CDR3 sequence is 13 residues long. CDR1 and CDR2 from the germline V gene are SGHTA and FQGNSA. Trimming pared 2 bases from V and 5 bases from J, leaving 9 bases between. Written as DNA, the CDR3 is TGTGCCAGCAGCTTATCTGCGGGGGAGACCCAGTACTTC. Protein product: CASSLSAGETQYF. Complete variable domain (other parts from reference TRBV7-2 and TRBJ2-5): GAGVSQSPSNKVTEKGKDVELRCDPISGHTALYWYRQSLGQGLEFLIYFQGNSAPDKSGLPSDRFSAERTGGSVSTLTIQRTQQEDSAVYLCASSLSAGETQYFGPGTRLLVL.

This chain joins TRBV7-9 and TRBJ2-2, with D maybe TRBD1 (6 bases). Germline CDR1 is SEHNR and CDR2 is FQNEAQ (reference sequence). The CDR3 is 17 amino acids. V shed 2 bases and J shed 7 bases, with 20 bases lying between them. The CDR3: CASSLSLRLRGGGELFF. Here the CDR3 DNA reads TGTGCCAGCAGCTTATCTCTCCGGCTCAGGGGTGGCGGGGAGCTGTTTTTT.

This chain connects TRBV11-3 to TRBJ2-3; D call uncertain. This CDR3 is 15 amino acids long. V shed 5 bases and J shed 0 bases, with 12 bases lying between them. Germline V CDR1 and CDR2: SGHNT, YENEEA. The CDR3: CASSQSHPSTDTQYF. Written as DNA, the CDR3 is TGTGCCAGCAGCCAGTCACACCCTAGCACAGATACGCAGTATTTT.

The chain recombines TRBV6-6 with TRBJ1-6; tentative D call: TRBD1 (5 bases). Germline V lookup: CDR1 MNHNY, CDR2 SVGAGI (reference sequence). Trimming cost V 5 bases and J 10 bases, with 18 bases left between them. The CDR3 is 15 amino acids. The CDR3 loop reads CASSRGWGGESPLHF. For the CDR3, the DNA is TGTGCCAGCAGTCGAGGTTGGGGCGGTGAATCACCCCTCCACTTT.

This chain joins TRBV9 and TRBJ2-1, with 8 nucleotides matching TRBD1. V lost 4 bases, J lost 0 bases, and 9 bases stayed unmatched. Germline loops: CDR1 SGDLS, CDR2 YYNGEE. The CDR3 runs to 17 residues. CDR3 protein: CASSPTQGTGSYNEQFF. The DNA for the CDR3 is TGTGCCAGCAGCCCTACTCAGGGGACAGGCTCCTACAATGAGCAGTTCTTC.

The chain has TRBV28 and TRBJ2-1; TRBD2 matches 7 bases. J gave up 5 bases and V 6 bases, and 7 bases lay outside the gene matches. CDR3 length equals 14 residues. The germline V gene has CDR1 MDHEN and CDR2 SYDVKM. The CDR3: CASRLPGGNNEQFF. CDR3 sequence (DNA): TGTGCCAGCAGATTACCGGGAGGCAACAATGAGCAGTTCTTC.

J is TRBJ1-6 and V is TRBV30; maybe TRBD1 (6 bases). The CDR3 runs to 16 residues. Germline V gene sequence: CDR1 GTSNPN, CDR2 SVGIG (reference sequence). With 3 bases removed from V and 0 bases from J, the gap between germline ends came to 12 bases. CDR3 nucleotide sequence: TGTGCCTGGAGCCCAACAGGGAGCTCCTATAATTCACCCCTCCACTTT. This codes for CAWSPTGSSYNSPLHF.

This clone was seen a handful of times. V usage is TRBV7-8 and J usage is TRBJ2-7, with 8 bases lining up with TRBD2. CDR3 size: 12 residues. J gave up 4 bases and V 5 bases, and 1 base lay outside the gene matches. In germline, CDR1 is SGHVS, CDR2 FQNEAQ. The DNA of the CDR3 is TGTGCCAGCAGCCCTAGCGGGTACGAGCAGTACTTC. This codes for CASSPSGYEQYF.

The sample holds one count of this clone. The V call is TRBV5-1, the J call TRBJ2-5; 10 nucleotides agree with TRBD2. The J segment lost 1 base and the V segment lost 5 bases, leaving 14 bases of the junction unmatched. The CDR3 is 18 residues long. Germline V lookup: CDR1 SGHRS, CDR2 YFSETQ. In DNA, the CDR3 is TGCGCCAGCAGTTTTAGCGGGGGGACCCTCCCAACCCAAGAGACCCAGTACTTC. Its translation: CASSFSGGTLPTQETQYF.

This clone appeared a single time. V and J are TRBV7-2 and TRBJ1-3; D remains ambiguous. V was shortened by 4 bases and J by 4 bases, with 17 bases between the two germline ends. Germline V lookup: CDR1 SGHTA, CDR2 FQGNSA. The CDR3 loop spans 16 amino acids. The CDR3 loop is CASSSPRGLAGNTIYF. Here the CDR3 DNA reads TGTGCCAGCAGCTCCCCCCGGGGTTTAGCCGGAAACACCATATATTTT.

The chain has TRBV5-6 and TRBJ1-2; TRBD1 matches 7 bases. Germline V CDR1 and CDR2: SGHDT, YYEEEE. The length of the CDR3 is 13 residues. Trimming cost V 1 base and J 12 bases; bases outside gene matches: 9. CDR3 protein: CASSLKAGTVDTF. Written as DNA, the CDR3 is TGTGCCAGCAGCTTGAAGGCCGGGACAGTTGACACCTTC.

The CDR3 spells CASRVGGNRDEQYV. The CDR3 region has the DNA TGTGCCAGCAGGGTTGGGGGGAACCGGGACGAGCAGTACGTC. The chain recombines TRBV11-2 with TRBJ2-7, with D maybe TRBD2 (6 bases). The germline V gene encodes CDR1 SGHAT and CDR2 FQNNGV. This CDR3 has 14 amino acids. Between the trimmed V and J ends, which lost 6 bases and 5 bases, there was a span of 17 bases.

The CDR3 DNA is TGTGCCTGGAGTCCCAAGGGAGGAGGCTACACCTTC. The encoded protein is CAWSPKGGGYTF. J is TRBJ1-2 and V is TRBV30; no clear D gene. Germline V gene data show CDR1 as GTSNPN and CDR2 as SVGIG (reference sequence). V was trimmed by 2 bases and J by 8 bases, leaving 12 bases between them. The CDR3 contains 12 residues.